The TCR beta chain under discussion was sequenced for a study of vaccination and CD4 T cells after COVID-19. Study-level background: Post-COVID samples were collected a median around 100 days following diagnosis, spanning 35 to 161.

About this clonotype: Its antigen is not identified.

Described treatment: roughly 11-day PBMC culture with coronavirus spike peptide pools or control peptides (ViraFEST assay). Positive PCR dates spanned March to December 2020, predating US Alpha, Beta and Delta variants. At the Johns Hopkins FTIC core, DNA taken from cultured CD4+ T cells was sequenced by way of the Oncomine TCR Beta short-read assay. Each CDR3 protein is one row after TCRdb ran MiXCR on the PCR reads. The sample records roughly 10,000 distinct CDR3 sequences, approximately 30% being singletons. The source material was CD4+ T cells from blood, cultured in vitro, sampled after SARS-CoV-2 vaccination. This receptor was taken from a human donor who had recovered from COVID-19.

The CDR3 protein is CASSFRLRDHYNEQFF. For the CDR3, the DNA is TGTGCCAGCAGCTTTCGGCTCCGGGACCACTACAATGAGCAGTTCTTC. J is TRBJ2-1 and V is TRBV7-2, with D perhaps assigned TRBD1 or TRBD2 (5 bases each). The V end was cut by 3 bases, the J end by 3 bases, with 15 bases between. From germline, CDR1 is SGHTA and CDR2 FQGNSA. The CDR3 spans 16 residues.